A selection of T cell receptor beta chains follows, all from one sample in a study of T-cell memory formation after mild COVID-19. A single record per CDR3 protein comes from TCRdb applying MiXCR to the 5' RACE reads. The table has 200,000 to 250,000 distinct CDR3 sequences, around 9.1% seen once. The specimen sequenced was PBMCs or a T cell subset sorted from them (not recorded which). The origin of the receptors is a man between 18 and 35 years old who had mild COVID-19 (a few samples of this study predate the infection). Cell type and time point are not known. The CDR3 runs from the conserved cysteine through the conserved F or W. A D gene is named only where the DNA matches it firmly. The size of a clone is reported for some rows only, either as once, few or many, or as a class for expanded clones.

TGCAGTGCTAGAGATCGGCTAGCGGCGACAGATACGCAGTATTTT,CSARDRLAATDTQYF,few,TRBV20-1,TRBJ2-3,15,TRBD2
TGTGCCAGCAGCTTTCCGACAGGGTATTCACCCCTCCACTTT,CASSFPTGYSPLHF,few,TRBV7-2,TRBJ1-6,14,TRBD1
TGTGCCAGCAGTTACTCCCTGAGGGGTACTACTAGCACAGATACGCAGTATTTT,CASSYSLRGTTSTDTQYF,few,TRBV6-5,TRBJ2-3,18,-
TGCGCCAGCAGCCACCAGCGGGACAGAAATGAAAAACTGTTTTTT,CASSHQRDRNEKLFF,-,TRBV4-3,TRBJ1-4,15,TRBD1
TGTGCCAGCTCCTACGGGAGTGAGACCCAGTACTTC,CASSYGSETQYF,-,TRBV18,TRBJ2-5,12,-
TGTGCCAGCAGCTTACAAGCGGGGGGGTACAATGAGCAGTTCTTC,CASSLQAGGYNEQFF,many,TRBV7-2,TRBJ2-1,15,TRBD2
TGCAGCACAAGGGAGGGCCCCTATGGCTACACCTTC,CSTREGPYGYTF,many,TRBV20-1,TRBJ1-2,12,-
TGTGCCAGCTTTGCGGGGTCGATCGGGGAGCAGTACTTC,CASFAGSIGEQYF,few,TRBV6-6,TRBJ2-7,13,-
TGCGCCAGCAGCCAAGACCGAAGGGAGACCCAGTACTTC,CASSQDRRETQYF,many,TRBV4-3,TRBJ2-5,13,-
TGTGCCAGCAGTTCTACAGCGGGGGGCCACAATGAGCAGTTCTTC,CASSSTAGGHNEQFF,few,TRBV12-3/TRBV12-4,TRBJ2-1,15,TRBD2
TGTGCCAGCAGTTTAAGACGGGACTATGGCTACACCTTC,CASSLRRDYGYTF,many,TRBV12-3/TRBV12-4,TRBJ1-2,13,-
TGTGCCAGCAGTTATAGGACTTACAATGAGCAGTTCTTC,CASSYRTYNEQFF,-,TRBV6-2/TRBV6-3,TRBJ2-1,13,-
TGCAGTGCTAGAGATCAAGGGACAGGGGAGACCCAGTACTTC,CSARDQGTGETQYF,many,TRBV20-1,TRBJ2-5,14,TRBD1
TGTGCCAGCAGTGCCAACAGGGGGATCGGTGAAAAACTGTTTTTT,CASSANRGIGEKLFF,few,TRBV6-6,TRBJ1-4,15,TRBD1
TGTGCCAGCAGCCGCGGACAGGGGCTTGGAAACACCATATATTTT,CASSRGQGLGNTIYF,few,TRBV5-5,TRBJ1-3,15,TRBD1
TGTGCCAGCTCATCCAGGGCAGCAGGCAATGAGCAGTTCTTC,CASSSRAAGNEQFF,many,TRBV18,TRBJ2-1,14,-
TGTGCCAGCAGTGACAGGGGCAAGACCCAGTACTTC,CASSDRGKTQYF,-,TRBV2,TRBJ2-5,12,-
TGTGCCAGCAGCCATGCGGGGGGCAGGTACAATGAGCAGTTCTTC,CASSHAGGRYNEQFF,-,TRBV28,TRBJ2-1,15,TRBD2
TGTGCCAGCAGCTTCTTCAGGGACAGCTACGAGCAGTACTTC,CASSFFRDSYEQYF,-,TRBV11-2,TRBJ2-7,14,TRBD1
TGCGCCAGCAGCTGGGGGGGCACACTCCGGAGGGCCGCGGAGACCCAGTACTTC,CASSWGGTLRRAAETQYF,-,TRBV5-1,TRBJ2-5,18,-
TGTGCCAGCAGTTTAAGCGGGACTAGAAAAAGCGGAGAGACCCAGTACTTC,CASSLSGTRKSGETQYF,few,TRBV28,TRBJ2-5,17,TRBD2
TGTGCCAGCAGCTTACGGGTAAAAGAGACCCAGTACTTC,CASSLRVKETQYF,many,TRBV7-2,TRBJ2-5,13,-
TGTGCCAGCAGCTTATCAGATAATTCACCCCTCCACTTT,CASSLSDNSPLHF,-,TRBV13,TRBJ1-6,13,-
TGTGCCAGCAGCAACCTTGGACAGGGCGGAAACACCATATATTTT,CASSNLGQGGNTIYF,few,TRBV7-2,TRBJ1-3,15,TRBD1
TGTGCCAGTAGTATAGTAAGGGGGATGTTGGACACTGAAGCTTTCTTT,CASSIVRGMLDTEAFF,-,TRBV19,TRBJ1-1,16,-
TGTGCCAGCACCCCCAGCGGTACGGGGAGCTCCTATAATTCACCCCTCCACTTT,CASTPSGTGSSYNSPLHF,-,TRBV6-6,TRBJ1-6,18,-
TGTGCCAGCAGCCCTAGTTCAGCGTCGGATACGCAGTATTTT,CASSPSSASDTQYF,many,TRBV7-2,TRBJ2-3,14,-
TGTGCCAGCAGCCCTAGCGTCCAAGCGGGGTGGGGAGAGACCCAGTACTTC,CASSPSVQAGWGETQYF,few,TRBV7-2,TRBJ2-5,17,TRBD2
TGTGCCAGCCCGGGACAGGGGTACGAGCAGTACTTC,CASPGQGYEQYF,-,TRBV9,TRBJ2-7,12,TRBD1
TGTGCCAGTAGTAACCAGGCCCAAGAGACCCAGTACTTC,CASSNQAQETQYF,many,TRBV19,TRBJ2-5,13,-
TGTGCCAGCGGGGGTCGCACAGATACGCAGTATTTT,CASGGRTDTQYF,few,TRBV12-3/TRBV12-4,TRBJ2-3,12,-
TGTGCCAGCACCCCAGGCCCTCGGGACGGATTGAATTCACCCCTCCACTTT,CASTPGPRDGLNSPLHF,few,TRBV7-2,TRBJ1-6,17,-
TGTGCCAGCAACTTTCGGAACACTGAAGCTTTCTTT,CASNFRNTEAFF,-,TRBV19,TRBJ1-1,12,-
TGTGCCAGCAGCGTAGCTCCGGGAGGGGGTGGCACAGATACGCAGTATTTT,CASSVAPGGGGTDTQYF,many,TRBV9,TRBJ2-3,17,TRBD2
TGTGCCAGCAGCCCCAGAGGGGATGCTCGGAATGAGCAGTTCTTC,CASSPRGDARNEQFF,many,TRBV12-3/TRBV12-4,TRBJ2-1,15,-
TGTGCCAGCAGCTTAACGAGCGGGGGAACCGGAGCCAAAAACATTCAGTACTTC,CASSLTSGGTGAKNIQYF,many,TRBV11-1,TRBJ2-4,18,TRBD2
TGTGCCAGTACCGGGACCATGGGTAATTCACCCCTCCACTTT,CASTGTMGNSPLHF,few,TRBV19,TRBJ1-6,14,-
TGCGCCAGCAGCCAAGAAAGACAGGGGCGGGTAGCTTTCTTT,CASSQERQGRVAFF,-,TRBV4-1,TRBJ1-1,14,TRBD1
TGCGCCAGCAGCTTTGGGGGGGCCATCAATGAAAAACTGTTTTTT,CASSFGGAINEKLFF,few,TRBV5-1,TRBJ1-4,15,-
TGCAGTGCTAGATTTCAGCCCCAGCATTTT,CSARFQPQHF,few,TRBV20-1,TRBJ1-5,10,-
TGCAGTGGGTCGGGACTTGACCAAGAGACCCAGTACTTC,CSGSGLDQETQYF,few,TRBV20-1,TRBJ2-5,13,-
TGTGCCAGCAGCCGGACGGAGAAAGCTTATTCACCCCTCCACTTT,CASSRTEKAYSPLHF,few,TRBV2,TRBJ1-6,15,-
TGCGCCAGCAGCTCCCCGGAGGGGGCAGATACGCAGTATTTT,CASSSPEGADTQYF,-,TRBV5-1,TRBJ2-3,14,-
TGTGCCAGCAAGATCTCCGGCGGCGCCTACGAGCAGTACTTC,CASKISGGAYEQYF,-,TRBV12-3/TRBV12-4,TRBJ2-7,14,-
TGTGCCAGCAGCTCTGAGCACAGGGATACGCAGTATTTT,CASSSEHRDTQYF,many,TRBV11-1,TRBJ2-3,13,-